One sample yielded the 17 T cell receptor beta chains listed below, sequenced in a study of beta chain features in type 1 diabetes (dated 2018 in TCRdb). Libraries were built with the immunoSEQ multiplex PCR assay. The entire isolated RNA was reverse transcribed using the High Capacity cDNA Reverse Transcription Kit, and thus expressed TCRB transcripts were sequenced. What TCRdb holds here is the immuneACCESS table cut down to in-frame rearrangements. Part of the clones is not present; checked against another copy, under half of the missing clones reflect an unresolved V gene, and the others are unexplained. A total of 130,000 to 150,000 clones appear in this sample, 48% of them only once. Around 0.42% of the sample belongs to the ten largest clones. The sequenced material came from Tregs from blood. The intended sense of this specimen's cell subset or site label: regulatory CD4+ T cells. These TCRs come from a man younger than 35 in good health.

The CDR3 DNA reads as TGTGCCAGCAGCTTATCAGGGAATGGCTACACCTTC. Protein product: CASSLSGNGYTF. The V and J genes are TRBV7-9 and TRBJ1-2, with D tentatively TRBD1 (5 bases). This CDR3 region has 12 residues. Trimming took off 2 bases at V and 6 bases at J, with 7 bases between the two ends. CDR1 is SEHNR and CDR2 is FQNEAQ in the germline V gene (reference sequence).

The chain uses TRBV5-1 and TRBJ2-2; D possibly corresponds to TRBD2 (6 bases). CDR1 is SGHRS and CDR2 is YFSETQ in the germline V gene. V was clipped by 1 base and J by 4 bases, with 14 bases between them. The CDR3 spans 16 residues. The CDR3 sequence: CASSLWPGVGTGELFF. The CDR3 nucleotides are TGCGCCAGCAGCTTGTGGCCGGGGGTCGGCACCGGGGAGCTGTTTTTT.

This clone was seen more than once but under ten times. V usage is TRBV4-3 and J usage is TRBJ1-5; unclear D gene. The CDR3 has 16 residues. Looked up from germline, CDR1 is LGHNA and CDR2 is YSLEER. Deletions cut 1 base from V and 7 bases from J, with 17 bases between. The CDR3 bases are TGCGCCAGCAGCCAAGTGTTTAGGAGAGCGGTCCAGCCCCAGCATTTT. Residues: CASSQVFRRAVQPQHF.

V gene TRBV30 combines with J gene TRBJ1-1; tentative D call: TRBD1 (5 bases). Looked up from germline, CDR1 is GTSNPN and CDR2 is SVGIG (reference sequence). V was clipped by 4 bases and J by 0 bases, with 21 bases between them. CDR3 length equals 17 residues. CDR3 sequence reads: CAWKIINRGPLNTEAFF. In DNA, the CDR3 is TGTGCCTGGAAGATTATAAATAGGGGTCCTCTGAACACTGAAGCTTTCTTT.

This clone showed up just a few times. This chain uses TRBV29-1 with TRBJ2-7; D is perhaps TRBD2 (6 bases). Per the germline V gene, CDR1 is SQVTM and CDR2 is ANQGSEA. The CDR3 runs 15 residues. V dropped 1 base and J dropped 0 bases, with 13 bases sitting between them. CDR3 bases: TGCAGCGTTGAAGGGGGGGTCTCGGGCTCCTACGAGCAGTACTTC. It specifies CSVEGGVSGSYEQYF.

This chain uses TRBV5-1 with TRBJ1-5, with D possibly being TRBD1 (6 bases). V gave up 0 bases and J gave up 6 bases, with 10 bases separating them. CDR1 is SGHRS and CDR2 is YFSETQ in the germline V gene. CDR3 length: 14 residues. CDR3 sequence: CASSLGGGGQPQHF. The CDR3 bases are TGCGCCAGCAGCTTGGGAGGGGGGGGTCAGCCCCAGCATTTT.

CDR3 DNA sequence: TGTGCCAGCAAGAAGGGGCGTACTGAAGCTTTCTTT. It encodes CASKKGRTEAFF. The rearrangement joins TRBV27 to TRBJ1-1; a weak D match, TRBD1 (5 bases). This CDR3 spans 12 amino acids. CDR1 is MNHEY, CDR2 SMNVEV, per germline (reference sequence). Trimming left V 7 bases short and J 5 bases short, with 11 bases between.

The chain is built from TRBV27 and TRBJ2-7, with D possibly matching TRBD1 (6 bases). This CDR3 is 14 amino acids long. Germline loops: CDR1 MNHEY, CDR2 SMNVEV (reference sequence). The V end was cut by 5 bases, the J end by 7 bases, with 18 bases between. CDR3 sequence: CASSPRTDSLEQYF. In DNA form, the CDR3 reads TGTGCCAGCAGTCCCAGGACAGATTCCCTGGAGCAGTACTTC.

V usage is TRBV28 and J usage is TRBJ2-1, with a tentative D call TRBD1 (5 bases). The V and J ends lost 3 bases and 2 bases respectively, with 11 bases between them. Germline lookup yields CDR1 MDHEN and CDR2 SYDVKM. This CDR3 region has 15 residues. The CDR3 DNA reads TGTGCCAGCAGTTTTTTACAGGTCACCTACAATGAGCAGTTCTTC. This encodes CASSFLQVTYNEQFF.

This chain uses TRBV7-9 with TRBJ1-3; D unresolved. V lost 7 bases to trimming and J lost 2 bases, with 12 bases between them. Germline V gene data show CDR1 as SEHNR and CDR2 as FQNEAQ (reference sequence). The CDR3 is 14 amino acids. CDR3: CASTQSIAGNTIYF. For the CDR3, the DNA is TGTGCCAGCACACAGAGTATAGCTGGAAACACCATATATTTT. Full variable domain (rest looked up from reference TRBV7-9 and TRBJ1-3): DTGVSQNPRHKITKRGQNVTFRCDPISEHNRLYWYRQTLGQGPEFLTYFQNEAQLEKSRLLSDRFSAERPKGSFSTLEIQRTEQGDSAMYLCASTQSIAGNTIYFGEGSWLTVV.

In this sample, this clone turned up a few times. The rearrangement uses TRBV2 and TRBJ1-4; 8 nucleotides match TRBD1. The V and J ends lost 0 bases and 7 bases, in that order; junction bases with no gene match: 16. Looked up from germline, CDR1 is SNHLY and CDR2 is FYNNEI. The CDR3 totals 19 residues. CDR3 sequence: CASSEARRLWTGTAEKLFF. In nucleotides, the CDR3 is TGTGCCAGCAGTGAAGCCCGCCGTCTATGGACAGGGACGGCTGAAAAACTGTTTTTT.

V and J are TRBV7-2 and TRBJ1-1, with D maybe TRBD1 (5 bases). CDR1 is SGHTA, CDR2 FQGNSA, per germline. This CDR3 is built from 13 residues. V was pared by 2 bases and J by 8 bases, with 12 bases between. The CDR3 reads CASSLYKGLEAFF. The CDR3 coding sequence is TGTGCCAGCAGCTTATATAAGGGACTAGAAGCTTTCTTT.

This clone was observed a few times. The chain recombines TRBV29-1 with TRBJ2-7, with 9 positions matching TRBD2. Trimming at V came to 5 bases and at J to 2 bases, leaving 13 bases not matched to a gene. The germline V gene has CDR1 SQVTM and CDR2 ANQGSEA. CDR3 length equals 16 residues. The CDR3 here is CSVYGRASGIAYEQYF. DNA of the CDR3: TGCAGCGTTTACGGGAGGGCTAGCGGGATCGCCTACGAGCAGTACTTC.

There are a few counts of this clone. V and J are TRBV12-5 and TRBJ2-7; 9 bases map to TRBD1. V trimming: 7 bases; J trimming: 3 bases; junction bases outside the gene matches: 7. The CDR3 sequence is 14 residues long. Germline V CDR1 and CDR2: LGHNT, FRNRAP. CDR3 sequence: CASESRGQGYEQYF. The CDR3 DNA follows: TGTGCTAGTGAGTCTCGGGGACAGGGCTACGAGCAGTACTTC.

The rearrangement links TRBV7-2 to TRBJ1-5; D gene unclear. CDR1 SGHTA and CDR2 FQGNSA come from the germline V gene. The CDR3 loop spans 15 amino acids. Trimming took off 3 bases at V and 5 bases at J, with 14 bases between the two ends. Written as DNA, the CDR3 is TGTGCCAGCAGCTTTTCCCCGGTTGGTCATCAGCCCCAGCATTTT. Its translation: CASSFSPVGHQPQHF.

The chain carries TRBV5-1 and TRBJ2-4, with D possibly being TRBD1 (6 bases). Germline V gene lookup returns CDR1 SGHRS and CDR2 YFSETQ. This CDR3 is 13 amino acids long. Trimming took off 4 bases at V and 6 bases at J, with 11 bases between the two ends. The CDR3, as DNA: TGCGCCAGCAGCCGGGACACCTTAAACATTCAGTACTTC. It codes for CASSRDTLNIQYF.

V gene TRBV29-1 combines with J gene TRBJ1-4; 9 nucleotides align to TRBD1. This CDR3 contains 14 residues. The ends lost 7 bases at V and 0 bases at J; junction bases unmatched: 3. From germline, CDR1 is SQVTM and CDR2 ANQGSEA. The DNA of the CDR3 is TGCAGCGCACGACAGGGGGCAACTAATGAAAAACTGTTTTTT. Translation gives CSARQGATNEKLFF.